Each of the 7 T cell receptor beta chains below was sequenced from the same sample in a study of CD8+CD57+ T cells in acquired aplastic anemia. Sequencing was done on patients that had shown CD8+CD57+ cell expansion by flow cytometry. The use of genomic DNA as template underpinned the TCR beta VDJ and CDR3 profiling. MiXCR, run by TCRdb on the reads, gives a single entry per CDR3 protein. Among approximately 150,000 distinct CDR3 sequences listed, around 75% were seen once. The sequenced sample consisted of sorted CD4+, CD8+, or CD8+CD57+ T cells (not recorded which) from PBMCs. These TCRs come from a human donor with aplastic anemia.

The V call is TRBV9, the J call TRBJ1-3; 7 bases map to TRBD1. The V and J ends lost 2 bases and 0 bases, in that order; junction bases with no gene match: 2. The CDR3 runs 15 residues. CDR1 and CDR2 (germline): SGDLS, YYNGEE. CDR3 region: CASSVGQFSGNTIYF. The CDR3 coding sequence is TGTGCCAGCAGCGTGGGACAGTTCTCTGGAAACACCATATATTTT. Drawing the rest from reference TRBV9 and TRBJ1-3, the complete variable domain is DSGVTQTPKHLITATGQRVTLRCSPRSGDLSVYWYQQSLDQGLQFLIQYYNGEERAKGNILERFSAQQFPDLHSELNLSSLELGDSALYFCASSVGQFSGNTIYFGEGSWLTVV.

There are many counts of this clonotype. The chain is built from TRBV20-1 and TRBJ2-7; D is undetermined. Germline V gene lookup returns CDR1 DFQATT and CDR2 SNEGSKA (reference sequence). The CDR3 length is 13 residues. V dropped 1 base and J dropped 3 bases, with 10 bases sitting between them. CDR3 residues: CSARADHDYEQYF. The CDR3 DNA reads as TGCAGTGCTAGAGCGGATCACGACTACGAGCAGTACTTC.

The chain uses TRBV25-1 and TRBJ2-2; D uncertain. Deletions cut 2 bases from V and 3 bases from J, with 16 bases between. The CDR3 has 17 residues. In germline, CDR1 is MGHDK, CDR2 SYGVNS. CDR3: CASSESLRWSYTGELFF. The CDR3 DNA is TGTGCCAGCAGTGAAAGTTTAAGGTGGTCGTACACCGGGGAGCTGTTTTTT.

This chain's CDR3 is CSAQDSKSNQPQHF. CDR3 bases: TGCAGTGCCCAAGACAGTAAGAGCAATCAGCCCCAGCATTTT. The chain combines TRBV20-1 with TRBJ1-5; a weak D match, TRBD1 (5 bases). The CDR3 is 14 amino acids. V shed 6 bases and J shed 1 base, with 13 bases lying between them. CDR1 is DFQATT and CDR2 is SNEGSKA in the germline V gene (reference sequence).

V usage is TRBV10-1 and J usage is TRBJ1-5; weak D call: TRBD1 (6 bases). Trimming removed 0 bases from V and 1 base from J, with 13 bases in between. The CDR3 runs to 17 residues. From germline, CDR1 is WNHNN and CDR2 SYGVQD (reference sequence). CDR3 coding DNA: TGCGCCAGCAGTGAGTCCTGGGCAGGGGCGAGCAATCAGCCCCAGCATTTT. Residues: CASSESWAGASNQPQHF.

The gene calls are TRBV19 and TRBJ2-5; 11 bases map to TRBD1. CDR3 length equals 15 residues. Germline CDR1 LNHDA, CDR2 SQIVND (reference sequence). Germline trimming cut 9 bases from V and 1 base from J; bases unmatched to any gene: 7. As DNA, the CDR3 is TGTGCCAGCGGGACAGGGGGGATGCTCCAAGAGACCCAGTACTTC. It codes for CASGTGGMLQETQYF.

The chain uses TRBV11-3 and TRBJ2-5; D uncertain. Trimming pared 5 bases from V and 5 bases from J, leaving 18 bases between. From germline, CDR1 is SGHNT and CDR2 YENEEA. This CDR3 spans 15 amino acids. CDR3 loop: CASSRTITQGETQYF. In DNA form, the CDR3 reads TGTGCCAGCAGCAGAACAATCACGCAAGGGGAGACCCAGTACTTC. Based on the CDR3 plus reference TRBV11-3 and TRBJ2-5, the full variable domain is EAGVVQSPRYKIIEKKQPVAFWCNPISGHNTLYWYLQNLGQGPELLIRYENEEAVDDSQLPKDRFSAERLKGVDSTLKIQPAELGDSAVYLCASSRTITQGETQYFGPGTRLLVL.